This is a list of T cell receptor beta chains from one sample in a study of CD8+CD57+ T cells in acquired aplastic anemia. In TCRdb, the reads were re-called with MiXCR into one record per CDR3 protein. The sample shows around 400,000 distinct CDR3 sequences, roughly 68% of them seen only once. Specimen: sorted CD4+, CD8+, or CD8+CD57+ T cells (not recorded which) from PBMCs. The receptors here all came from a human donor in good health, serving as a control. CDR3s leave out the opening cysteine and the closing phenylalanine or tryptophan. Expanded clones get a size class; other rows say once, few or many, or leave the size out.

v_gene,abundance,len,CDR3aa
TRBV5-1,NA,14,ASRAIQGNNGNTIY
TRBV20-1,once,13,SARVALAYSYEQY
TRBV20-1,many,11,SARDPLVSEQY
TRBV7-3,NA,12,ASSLNGGRPKAF
TRBV7-2,many,14,ASSYRGGSSYNEQF
TRBV2,NA,12,ASTPQGSQYGYT
TRBV10-3,NA,8,AITVSEQY
TRBV4-1,many,14,ASSRLYSLKNTEAF
TRBV5-4,NA,14,ASSRPRKGATYEQY
TRBV7-2,NA,13,ASSSGQGLVTEAY
TRBV4-3,many,15,ASSQMGTGGSGNTIY
TRBV4-3,NA,13,ASLLAEGLADTQH
TRBV10-2,NA,12,ACSPGTIGETQY
TRBV12-3/TRBV12-4,once,13,ASSWAGGGFDKQY
TRBV6-6,many,11,ASSFYGDYGYT
TRBV7-3,NA,12,ASSSRGDTQALL
TRBV6-4,NA,13,ASDLARQGAYEQY
TRBV20-1,NA,10,SVEGIGQDNT
TRBV7-8,NA,13,ASSRGGRRAYEQY
TRBV19,NA,11,ASRTSEPYNQY
TRBV6-2/TRBV6-3,many,9,ASRGTDTQY
TRBV6-6,many,13,ASRSTPSSQETQY
TRBV19,many,13,ASSIIVLGENIQY
TRBV7-3,NA,12,ASSRDGASNTKF
TRBV7-2,NA,10,ASSTYTDTQY
TRBV12-3/TRBV12-4,many,10,ASSFPGNTIY
TRBV29-1,NA,11,SVVYTGGQPQH
TRBV14,once,12,ASSKGQGAHGYT
TRBV7-3,NA,13,ASSLNGAGPETQH
TRBV11-1,once,14,ASSSMTGSRNYEQY
TRBV7-2,many,16,ASTPRREIVYSNQPQH
TRBV7-9,NA,11,ASRLAEYNEQF
TRBV19,NA,10,ASSAGQETQH
TRBV29-1,few,11,SVGAAGNTEAF
TRBV19,NA,11,ASSMSGGYGYT
TRBV20-1,NA,11,SVGGGDRYGYT
TRBV20-1,NA,10,SRTPGNTEAF
TRBV7-2,once,13,ASSLPGQTVTEAF
TRBV14,NA,13,ASSPTGAGANVLT
TRBV7-3,few,14,ASRYPTDSRGLEQY
TRBV12-3/TRBV12-4,NA,14,ASSRGVTTVASPLH
TRBV20-1,NA,12,SARQGIPHYGYT
TRBV2,few,13,ASSERGERNEKLF
TRBV19,many,12,ASSTTGGPHEQY
TRBV5-1,NA,13,ASSPGGVKNEKLF
TRBV5-1,NA,12,ASEKTGGDETQY
TRBV18,NA,13,ASSPSLRGLTEAF
TRBV20-1,few,8,SARGLEQY
TRBV20-1,NA,12,SARFERDRYGYT
TRBV10-3,few,12,AISAWSSRDGYT